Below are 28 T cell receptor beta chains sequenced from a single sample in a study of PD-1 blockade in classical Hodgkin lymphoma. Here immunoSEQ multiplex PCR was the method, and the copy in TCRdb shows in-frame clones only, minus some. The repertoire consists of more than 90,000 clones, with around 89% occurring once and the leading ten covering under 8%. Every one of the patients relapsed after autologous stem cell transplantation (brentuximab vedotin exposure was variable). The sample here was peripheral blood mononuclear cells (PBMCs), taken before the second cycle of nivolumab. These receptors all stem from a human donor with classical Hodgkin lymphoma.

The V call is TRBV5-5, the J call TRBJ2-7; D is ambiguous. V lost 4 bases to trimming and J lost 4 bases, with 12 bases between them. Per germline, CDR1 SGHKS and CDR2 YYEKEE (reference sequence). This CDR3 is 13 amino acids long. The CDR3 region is CASSPVAPYEQYF. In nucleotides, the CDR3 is TGTGCCAGCAGCCCCGTGGCCCCATACGAGCAGTACTTC.

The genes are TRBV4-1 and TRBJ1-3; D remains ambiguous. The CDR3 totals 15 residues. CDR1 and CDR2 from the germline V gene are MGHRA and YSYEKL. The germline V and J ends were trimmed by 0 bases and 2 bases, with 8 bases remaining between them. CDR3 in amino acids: CASSQEGVTGNTIYF. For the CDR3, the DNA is TGCGCCAGCAGCCAAGAAGGAGTTACTGGAAACACCATATATTTT.

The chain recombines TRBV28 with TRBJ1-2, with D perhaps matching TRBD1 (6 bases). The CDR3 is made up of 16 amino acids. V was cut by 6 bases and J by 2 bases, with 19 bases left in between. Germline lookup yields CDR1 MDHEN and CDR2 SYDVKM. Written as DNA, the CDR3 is TGTGCCAGCAGCCCCAGACAGGCCCCCGGCAACTATGGCTACACCTTC. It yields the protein CASSPRQAPGNYGYTF.

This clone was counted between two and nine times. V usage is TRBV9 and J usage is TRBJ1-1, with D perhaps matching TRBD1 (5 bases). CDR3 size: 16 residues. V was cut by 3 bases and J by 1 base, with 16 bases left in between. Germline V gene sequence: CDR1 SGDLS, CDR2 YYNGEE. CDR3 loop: CASSDPRQGSNTEAFF. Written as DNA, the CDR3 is TGTGCCAGCAGCGACCCCCGGCAGGGATCGAACACTGAAGCTTTCTTT.

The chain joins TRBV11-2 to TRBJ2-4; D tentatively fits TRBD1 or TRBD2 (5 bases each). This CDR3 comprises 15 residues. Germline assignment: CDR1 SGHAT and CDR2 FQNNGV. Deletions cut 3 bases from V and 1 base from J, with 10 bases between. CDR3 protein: CASSLTRDAKNIQYF. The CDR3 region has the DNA TGTGCCAGCAGCTTGACAAGGGACGCCAAAAACATTCAGTACTTC.

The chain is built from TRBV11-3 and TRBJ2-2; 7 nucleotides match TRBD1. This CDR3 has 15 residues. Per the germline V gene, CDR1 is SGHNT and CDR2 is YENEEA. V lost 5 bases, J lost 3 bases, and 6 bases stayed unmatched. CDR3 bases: TGTGCCAGCAGCCCGACAGGGAGCGACACCGGGGAGCTGTTTTTT. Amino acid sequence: CASSPTGSDTGELFF.

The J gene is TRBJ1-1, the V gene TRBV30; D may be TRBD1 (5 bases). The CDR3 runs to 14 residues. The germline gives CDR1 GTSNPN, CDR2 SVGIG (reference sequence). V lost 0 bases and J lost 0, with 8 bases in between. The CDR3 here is CAWSVRGMNTEAFF. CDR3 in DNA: TGTGCCTGGAGTGTAAGGGGAATGAACACTGAAGCTTTCTTT.

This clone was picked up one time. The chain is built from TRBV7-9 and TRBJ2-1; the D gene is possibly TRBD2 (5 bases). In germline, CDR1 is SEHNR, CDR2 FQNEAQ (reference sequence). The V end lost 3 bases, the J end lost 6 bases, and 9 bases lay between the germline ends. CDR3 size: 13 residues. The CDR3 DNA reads TGTGCCAGCAGCTTTTCGCGGGCCAATGAGCAGTTCTTC. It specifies CASSFSRANEQFF.

CDR3 loop: CASREYPYGSYEQYF. CDR3 nucleotide sequence: TGTGCCAGCAGAGAATACCCTTATGGCTCCTACGAGCAGTACTTC. The gene calls are TRBV2 and TRBJ2-7; D is ambiguous. Germline loops: CDR1 SNHLY, CDR2 FYNNEI. With 6 bases removed from V and 0 bases from J, the gap between germline ends came to 15 bases. This CDR3 has 15 amino acids.

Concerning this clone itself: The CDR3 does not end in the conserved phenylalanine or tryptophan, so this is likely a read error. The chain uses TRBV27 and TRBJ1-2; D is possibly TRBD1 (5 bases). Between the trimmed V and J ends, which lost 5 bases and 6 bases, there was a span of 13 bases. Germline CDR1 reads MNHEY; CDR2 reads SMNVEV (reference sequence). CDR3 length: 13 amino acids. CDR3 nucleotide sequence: TGTGCCAGCAGTCGGCAGGGCGGGGATGGCTACACCCTC. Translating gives CASSRQGGDGYTL.

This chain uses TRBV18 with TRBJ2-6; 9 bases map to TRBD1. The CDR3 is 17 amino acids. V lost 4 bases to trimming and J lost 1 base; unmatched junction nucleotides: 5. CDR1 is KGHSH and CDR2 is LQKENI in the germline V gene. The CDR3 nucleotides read TGTGCCAGCTCACTTTCACAGGGGGCGTCTGGGGCCAACGTCCTGACTTTC. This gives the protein CASSLSQGASGANVLTF.

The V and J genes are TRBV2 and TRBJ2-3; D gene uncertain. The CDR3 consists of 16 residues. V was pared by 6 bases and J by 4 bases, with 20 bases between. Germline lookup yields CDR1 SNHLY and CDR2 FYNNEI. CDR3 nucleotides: TGTGCCAGCAGCCTAGACTCTTCCCTCGGACCAGATACGCAGTATTTT. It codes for CASSLDSSLGPDTQYF.

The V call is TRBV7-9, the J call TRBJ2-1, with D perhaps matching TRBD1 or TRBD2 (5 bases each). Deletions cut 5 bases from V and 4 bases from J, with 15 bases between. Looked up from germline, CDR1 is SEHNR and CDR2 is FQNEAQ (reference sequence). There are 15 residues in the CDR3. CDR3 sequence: CASSGTRGRYNEQFF. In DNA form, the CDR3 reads TGTGCCAGCAGCGGGACCCGGGGACGGTACAATGAGCAGTTCTTC.

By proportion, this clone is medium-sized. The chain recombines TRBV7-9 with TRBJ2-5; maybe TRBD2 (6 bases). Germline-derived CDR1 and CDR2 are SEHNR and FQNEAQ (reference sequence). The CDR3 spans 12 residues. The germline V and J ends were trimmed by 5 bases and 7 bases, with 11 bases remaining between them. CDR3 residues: CASSAVGGTQYF. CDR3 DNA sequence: TGTGCCAGCAGCGCCGTGGGGGGGACCCAGTACTTC.

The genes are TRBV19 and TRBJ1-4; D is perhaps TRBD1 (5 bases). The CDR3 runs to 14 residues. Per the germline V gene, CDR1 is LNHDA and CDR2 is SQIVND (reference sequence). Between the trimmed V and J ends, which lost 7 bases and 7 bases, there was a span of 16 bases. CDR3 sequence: CASTWRGKSEKLFF. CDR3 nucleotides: TGTGCCAGTACGTGGAGGGGAAAAAGTGAAAAACTGTTTTTT.

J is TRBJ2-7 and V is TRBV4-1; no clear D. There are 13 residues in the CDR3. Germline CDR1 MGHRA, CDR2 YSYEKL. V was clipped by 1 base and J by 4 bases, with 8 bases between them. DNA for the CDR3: TGCGCCAGCAGCCAAGGACTTTTTTACGAGCAGTACTTC. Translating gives CASSQGLFYEQYF.

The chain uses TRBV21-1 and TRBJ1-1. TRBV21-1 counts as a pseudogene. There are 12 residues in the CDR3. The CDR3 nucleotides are TGTGCCAGTAGCCCCTGTAACACTGAAGCTTTCTTT. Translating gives CASSPCNTEAFF.

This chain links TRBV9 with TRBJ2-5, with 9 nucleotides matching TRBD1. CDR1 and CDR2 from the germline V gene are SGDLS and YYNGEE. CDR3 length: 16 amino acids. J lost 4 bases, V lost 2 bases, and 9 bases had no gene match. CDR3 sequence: CASSVVAGQGGETQYF. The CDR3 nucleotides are TGTGCCAGCAGCGTGGTGGCGGGACAGGGCGGAGAGACCCAGTACTTC. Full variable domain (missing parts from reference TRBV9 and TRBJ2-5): DSGVTQTPKHLITATGQRVTLRCSPRSGDLSVYWYQQSLDQGLQFLIQYYNGEERAKGNILERFSAQQFPDLHSELNLSSLELGDSALYFCASSVVAGQGGETQYFGPGTRLLVL.

The CDR3 DNA follows: TGTGCCAGCAGCGACACGTTGGGGGTGCGTTCCTACAATGAGCAGTTCTTC. This codes for CASSDTLGVRSYNEQFF. The V call is TRBV2, the J call TRBJ2-1; tentatively, D is TRBD1 or TRBD2 (5 bases each). The germline V gene encodes CDR1 SNHLY and CDR2 FYNNEI. This CDR3 region has 17 residues. Trimming pared 6 bases from V and 1 base from J, leaving 19 bases between.

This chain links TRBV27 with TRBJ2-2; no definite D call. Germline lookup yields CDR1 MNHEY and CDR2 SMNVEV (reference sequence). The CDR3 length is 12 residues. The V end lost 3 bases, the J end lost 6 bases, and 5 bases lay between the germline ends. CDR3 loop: CASSFFSGELFF. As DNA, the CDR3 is TGTGCCAGCAGTTTTTTTTCCGGGGAGCTGTTTTTT.

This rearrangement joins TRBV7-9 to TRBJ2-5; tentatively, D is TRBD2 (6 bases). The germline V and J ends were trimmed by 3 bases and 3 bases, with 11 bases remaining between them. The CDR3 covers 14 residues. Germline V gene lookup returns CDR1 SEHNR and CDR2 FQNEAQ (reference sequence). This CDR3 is CASSLGTREETQYF. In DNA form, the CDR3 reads TGTGCCAGCAGCTTGGGGACTCGCGAAGAGACCCAGTACTTC.

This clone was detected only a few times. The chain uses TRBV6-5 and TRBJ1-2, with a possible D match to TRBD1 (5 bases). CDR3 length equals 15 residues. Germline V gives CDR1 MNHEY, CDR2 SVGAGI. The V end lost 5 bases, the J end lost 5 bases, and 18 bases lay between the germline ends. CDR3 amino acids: CASSTAGYRGYGYTF. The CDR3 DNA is TGTGCCAGCAGTACTGCGGGGTACCGGGGGTATGGCTACACCTTC.

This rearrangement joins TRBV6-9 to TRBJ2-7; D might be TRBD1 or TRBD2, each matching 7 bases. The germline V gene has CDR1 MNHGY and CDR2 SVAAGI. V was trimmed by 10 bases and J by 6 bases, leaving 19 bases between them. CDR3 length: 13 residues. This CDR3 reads CAISGGAPREQYF. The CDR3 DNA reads TGTGCCATCTCAGGGGGGGCTCCCCGCGAGCAGTACTTC.

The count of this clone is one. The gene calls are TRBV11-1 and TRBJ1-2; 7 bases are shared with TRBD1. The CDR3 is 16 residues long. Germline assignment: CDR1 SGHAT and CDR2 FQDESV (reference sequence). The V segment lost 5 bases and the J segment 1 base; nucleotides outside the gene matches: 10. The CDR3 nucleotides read TGTGCCAGCAGCGGTAATGACAGGGTCATTAACTATGGCTACACCTTC. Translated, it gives CASSGNDRVINYGYTF.

As DNA, the CDR3 is TGTGCCAGCAGCCAAGCGGCGGGCGCGTACAATGAGCAGTTCTTC. This translates into CASSQAAGAYNEQFF. This chain connects TRBV4-2 to TRBJ2-1, with D tentatively TRBD2 (5 bases). Germline V gene data show CDR1 as LGHNA and CDR2 as YNFKEQ. V lost 1 base and J 4 bases, leaving 11 bases between the germline ends. This CDR3 is 15 amino acids long.

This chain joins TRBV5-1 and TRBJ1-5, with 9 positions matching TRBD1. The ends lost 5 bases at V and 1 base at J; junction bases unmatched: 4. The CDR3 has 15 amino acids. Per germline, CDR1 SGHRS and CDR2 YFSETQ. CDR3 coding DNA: TGCGCCAGCAGACAGGGGGCGGGGAGCAATCAGCCCCAGCATTTT. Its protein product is CASRQGAGSNQPQHF. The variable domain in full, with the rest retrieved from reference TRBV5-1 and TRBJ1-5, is KAGVTQTPRYLIKTRGQQVTLSCSPISGHRSVSWYQQTPGQGLQFLFEYFSETQRNKGNFPGRFSGRQFSNSRSEMNVSTLELGDSALYLCASRQGAGSNQPQHFGDGTRLSIL.

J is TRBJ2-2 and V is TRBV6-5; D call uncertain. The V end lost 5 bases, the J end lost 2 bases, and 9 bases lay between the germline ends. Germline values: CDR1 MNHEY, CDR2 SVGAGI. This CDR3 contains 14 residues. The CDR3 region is CASSGNRNTGELFF. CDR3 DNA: TGTGCCAGCAGTGGAAACAGAAACACCGGGGAGCTGTTTTTT.

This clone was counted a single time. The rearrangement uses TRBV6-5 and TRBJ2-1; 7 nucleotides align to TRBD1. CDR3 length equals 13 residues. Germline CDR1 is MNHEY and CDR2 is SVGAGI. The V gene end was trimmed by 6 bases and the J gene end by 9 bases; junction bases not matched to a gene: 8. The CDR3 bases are TGTGCCAGCAGGGCCAAGGGGGCAGGTGAGCAGTTCTTC. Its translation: CASRAKGAGEQFF.